This T cell receptor beta chain is drawn from a study of T cells in Graves' hyperthyroidism and ophthalmopathy. TCR beta CDR3 region amplification was performed from RNA transcripts. The TCR CDR3 was amplified in a first-round RT-PCR using the HTBI primer set. TCRdb reprocessed the multiplex PCR reads with MiXCR, giving one entry per CDR3 protein. The sample shows some 300,000 distinct CDR3 sequences, around 17% of them seen only once. Trimming removed 5 bases from V and 10 bases from J, with 15 bases in between. From germline, CDR1 is LGHDT and CDR2 YNNKEL (reference sequence). This CDR3 has 13 residues.

The chain links TRBV3-1 to TRBJ2-1; no clear D. This sequence was found in a man aged 25 to 40 with Graves' hyperthyroidism. Sequencing was done on a sample of blood. DNA for the CDR3: TGTGCCAGCAGCTGGATCCCAAGGAGCGAGCAGTTCTTC. Protein sequence: CASSWIPRSEQFF.